This T cell receptor (beta chain) originates from a study of blood T cell repertoires in COVID-19. Germline CDR1 is SGHDT and CDR2 is YYEEEE. The CDR3 loop spans 13 amino acids. Germline trimming cut 5 bases from V and 4 bases from J; bases unmatched to any gene: 4. Only in-frame clones appear in the TCRdb table, and some are missing; sequencing was by immunoSEQ multiplex PCR. The profile shows some 500,000 clones, over 75% of them singletons. Sequencing was carried out using PBMCs or T cells enriched from blood (not recorded which). This sequence was found in a woman aged 40 to 50 who had recovered from COVID-19. The chain recombines TRBV5-6 with TRBJ2-7; 9 nucleotides line up with TRBD2. The CDR3 bases are TGTGCCAGCAGTGCGGGACTAGCATACGAGCAGTACTTC. This sequence encodes CASSAGLAYEQYF.